Included here is one TCR beta chain sequence, with context. The antigen remains unidentified. V was pared by 4 bases and J by 2 bases, with 11 bases between. Germline V gene data show CDR1 as LGHDT and CDR2 as YNNKEL (reference sequence). CDR3 length: 14 amino acids. Indicated time point: sample taken at primary tumor resection. Extraction of whole RNA from tumor, nontumor lung or frozen PBMC preceded unsorted sequencing. The donors comprised approximately 72 untreated early-stage non-small cell lung cancer patients. The data belong to a study of spatial heterogeneity in lung cancer. Study-wide context: Detection consistently yielded more beta chains than alpha chains.

Findings of the study overall: TCRs found ubiquitously expanded in tumor appeared in blood more at resection than at follow-up.

Every TCR cDNA molecule bore a unique molecular identifier. TCRdb itself ran the 5' RACE reads through MiXCR, one entry per CDR3 protein. The table records around 87,000 distinct CDR3 sequences, approximately 12% of them present only once. V usage is TRBV3-1 and J usage is TRBJ1-1, with TRBD1 as a possible D gene (5 bases). The sequenced sample was PBMCs, obtained at surgery. The receptor's source is a male donor with early-stage non-small cell lung cancer. The CDR3 nucleotides are TGTGCCAGCAGCCGCAGGGACGGAAACACTGAAGCTTTCTTT. It encodes CASSRRDGNTEAFF.